A single sample gave rise to the 29 T cell receptor beta chains below, sequenced in a study. A single record per CDR3 protein comes from TCRdb applying MiXCR to the RT-PCR reads. The sample comprises about 680,000 distinct CDR3 sequences, 14% of which are singletons, and about 3.9% rests with the top ten. Sequencing was performed on memory CD4+ T cells from blood. These receptors came from a female donor in good health, serving as a healthy control.

This clonotype was observed a few times. V usage is TRBV4-3 and J usage is TRBJ2-5; the match to TRBD2 covers 10 bases. This CDR3 region has 16 residues. Germline CDR1 LGHNA, CDR2 YSLEER. V was pared by 1 base and J by 1 base, with 3 bases of the junction left unmatched. Here the CDR3 reads CASSQVPSGGQETQYF. CDR3 nucleotides: TGCGCCAGCAGCCAAGTACCTAGCGGGGGCCAAGAGACCCAGTACTTC.

This clonotype was seen a handful of times. The V and J genes are TRBV6-5 and TRBJ1-1; D is unclear. This CDR3 spans 15 amino acids. V lost 0 bases, J lost 3 bases, and 11 bases lay in between. Germline CDR1 reads MNHEY; CDR2 reads SVGAGI. The chain's CDR3 is CASSYSLHGDTEAFF. CDR3 nucleotide sequence: TGTGCCAGCAGTTACTCCTTACACGGGGACACTGAAGCTTTCTTT.

This clonotype was recorded a few times. The chain joins TRBV27 to TRBJ2-1; 7 nucleotides align to TRBD2. This CDR3 has 15 residues. Germline CDR1 is MNHEY and CDR2 is SMNVEV (reference sequence). The ends lost 6 bases at V and 1 base at J; junction bases unmatched: 6. The CDR3 sequence is CASRGTTTSYNEQFF. Here the CDR3 DNA reads TGTGCCAGCAGAGGGACTACAACGTCCTACAATGAGCAGTTCTTC.

This clonotype was seen many times. The chain recombines TRBV6-1 with TRBJ1-5, with D perhaps matching TRBD1 (5 bases). From germline, CDR1 is MNHNS and CDR2 SASEGT. The CDR3 has 16 amino acids. Trimming took 4 bases from V and 0 from J, leaving 13 bases between them. The CDR3 nucleotides are TGTGCCAGCAGTGGCGGGGGGTCCTATAGCAATCAGCCCCAGCATTTT. Its protein product is CASSGGGSYSNQPQHF.

This rearrangement joins TRBV11-3 to TRBJ2-2; D is possibly TRBD2 (6 bases). This CDR3 is built from 15 residues. Germline V gene data show CDR1 as SGHNT and CDR2 as YENEEA. Trimming took off 5 bases at V and 1 base at J, with 11 bases between the two ends. The CDR3: CASSHTGGNTGELFF. The CDR3 region has the DNA TGTGCCAGCAGCCACACCGGGGGGAACACCGGGGAGCTGTTTTTT.

J is TRBJ2-7 and V is TRBV7-3, with D perhaps assigned TRBD1 or TRBD2 (6 bases each). Trimming removed 6 bases from V and 0 bases from J, with 15 bases in between. The CDR3 totals 15 residues. CDR1 and CDR2 from the germline V gene are SGHTA and FQGTGA. CDR3 protein: CASSEGGGTSYEQYF. The CDR3 nucleotides are TGTGCCAGCAGTGAGGGGGGCGGGACCTCCTACGAGCAGTACTTC.

This clonotype was detected a few times. The chain has TRBV7-2 and TRBJ1-2, with unresolved D. Germline V lookup: CDR1 SGHTA, CDR2 FQGNSA. Trimming removed 4 bases from V and 8 bases from J, with 11 bases in between. The CDR3 is 12 amino acids. CDR3 loop: CASSSPGGGYTF. The CDR3 region has the DNA TGTGCCAGCAGCTCTCCCGGCGGGGGCTACACCTTC.

This clonotype was recorded a few times. V usage is TRBV20-1 and J usage is TRBJ2-3, with D unclear. This CDR3 spans 13 amino acids. V gave up 4 bases and J gave up 2 bases, with 10 bases separating them. CDR1 and CDR2 (germline): DFQATT, SNEGSKA (reference sequence). CDR3 sequence (DNA): TGCAGTGCTAAGGTGGGGAACACAGATACGCAGTATTTT. Translation gives CSAKVGNTDTQYF.

This clonotype showed up just a few times. The chain uses TRBV5-1 and TRBJ2-7, with 8 nucleotides matching TRBD1. The CDR3 spans 15 residues. Trimming at V came to 0 bases and at J to 4 bases, leaving 6 bases not matched to a gene. CDR1 is SGHRS, CDR2 YFSETQ, per germline. CDR3 sequence reads: CASSLEVTGAYEQYF. DNA for the CDR3: TGCGCCAGCAGCTTGGAGGTGACAGGGGCTTACGAGCAGTACTTC.

The chain couples TRBV5-1 to TRBJ2-5; possible D gene TRBD2, 6 bases. This CDR3 region has 14 residues. V lost 6 bases and J lost 2, with 14 bases in between. CDR1 is SGHRS, CDR2 YFSETQ, per germline. DNA for the CDR3: TGCGCCAGCACCATGGAGGGGCCTCAAGAGACCCAGTACTTC. Amino acids: CASTMEGPQETQYF.

This clonotype was seen more than once but under ten times. V gene TRBV20-1 combines with J gene TRBJ2-2; the D gene is possibly TRBD1 (6 bases). This CDR3 has 15 residues. V was shortened by 1 base and J by 5 bases, with 14 bases between the two germline ends. Germline lookup yields CDR1 DFQATT and CDR2 SNEGSKA (reference sequence). The CDR3 spells CSARVWDTYTGELFF. DNA for the CDR3: TGCAGTGCTAGAGTATGGGACACGTATACCGGGGAGCTGTTTTTT.

The table lists this clonotype with many counts. CDR3 in amino acids: CASSPRPLGSGEGLWNEQFF. In nucleotides, the CDR3 is TGTGCCAGCAGCCCCCGCCCCTTAGGGAGCGGAGAAGGTTTATGGAATGAGCAGTTCTTC. The chain recombines TRBV7-9 with TRBJ2-1, with D tentatively TRBD2 (5 bases). The V and J ends lost 5 bases and 7 bases respectively, with 33 bases between them. This CDR3 has 20 amino acids. The germline V gene encodes CDR1 SEHNR and CDR2 FQNEAQ (reference sequence).

The J gene is TRBJ2-7, the V gene TRBV5-1; 8 nucleotides match TRBD1. The CDR3 is 14 amino acids. Germline V gene data show CDR1 as SGHRS and CDR2 as YFSETQ. The ends lost 0 bases at V and 3 bases at J; junction bases unmatched: 2. DNA of the CDR3: TGCGCCAGCAGCTTGGATGGGACAGGCTACGAGCAGTACTTC. It translates to CASSLDGTGYEQYF.

The CDR3 nucleotides read TGCGCCAGCAGCTTGGAGGGGATGAACACCGGGGAGCTGTTTTTT. This gives the protein CASSLEGMNTGELFF. The chain combines TRBV5-1 with TRBJ2-2, with D possibly matching TRBD1 (5 bases). Trimming left V 0 bases short and J 1 base short, with 7 bases between. CDR1 is SGHRS, CDR2 YFSETQ, per germline. There are 15 residues in the CDR3.

The table lists this clonotype with a few counts. V is TRBV5-1 and J is TRBJ2-7; 13 nucleotides match TRBD2. The CDR3 sequence is 16 residues long. The J segment lost 1 base and the V segment lost 4 bases, leaving 5 bases of the junction unmatched. Germline assignment: CDR1 SGHRS and CDR2 YFSETQ. The CDR3 DNA sequence: TGCGCCAGCAGCCCAGGGACTAGCGGGGTTTCCTACGAGCAGTACTTC. This gives the protein CASSPGTSGVSYEQYF.

This clonotype occurred many times. J is TRBJ2-2 and V is TRBV12-3 or TRBV12-4; D perhaps matches TRBD1 (5 bases). This CDR3 is built from 16 residues. V was cut by 6 bases and J by 4 bases, with 18 bases left in between. In DNA form, the CDR3 reads TGTGCCAGCAGCCTCCTGGGCAGGGTAGCCACCGGGGAGCTGTTTTTT. It yields the protein CASSLLGRVATGELFF.

This clonotype was observed many times. The chain is built from TRBV5-1 and TRBJ2-1; the match to TRBD2 covers 10 bases. Germline V gene lookup returns CDR1 SGHRS and CDR2 YFSETQ. The CDR3 sequence is 15 residues long. The junction had 2 bases not matched to a gene; V was cut back by 2 bases and J by 3 bases. CDR3 loop: CASSLAGGDYNEQFF. CDR3 sequence (DNA): TGCGCCAGCAGCTTAGCGGGGGGGGACTACAATGAGCAGTTCTTC.

The table lists this clonotype with many counts. This rearrangement joins TRBV6-1 to TRBJ1-4; D is possibly TRBD1 (6 bases). The V gene lost 3 bases and the J gene lost 8 bases, with 13 bases spanning the gap. This CDR3 region has 14 residues. Germline V lookup: CDR1 MNHNS, CDR2 SASEGT. The CDR3, as DNA: TGTGCCAGCAGTGATCAGCCGAGGGGGGAAAAACTGTTTTTT. This codes for CASSDQPRGEKLFF.

This clonotype was seen a few times. The gene calls are TRBV7-9 and TRBJ1-2; D unclear. The length of the CDR3 is 16 residues. The ends were cut back, 0 bases at V and 6 bases at J, with 17 bases in the middle. CDR1 and CDR2 (germline): SEHNR, FQNEAQ (reference sequence). The CDR3 bases are TGTGCCAGCAGCTTAGCGGGGAGGCTAACTGCAAATGGCTACACCTTC. Residues: CASSLAGRLTANGYTF.

This clonotype was seen many times. The gene calls are TRBV12-3 or TRBV12-4 and TRBJ2-4; D is uncertain. V lost 2 bases and J lost 7, with 6 bases in between. This CDR3 comprises 12 residues. The chain's CDR3 is CASSLLRNIQYF. The CDR3 coding sequence is TGTGCCAGCAGTTTATTACGCAACATTCAGTACTTC.

This clonotype was picked up a small number of times. The V gene is TRBV7-2, the J gene TRBJ2-7, with TRBD2 identical over 8 bases. Germline CDR1 is SGHTA and CDR2 is FQGNSA. The CDR3 extends over 16 amino acids. V was pared by 5 bases and J by 2 bases, with 11 bases of the junction left unmatched. CDR3 DNA: TGTGCCAGCAGCCCGGGAGGGGGGCGCATGACCTACGAGCAGTACTTC. The encoded protein is CASSPGGGRMTYEQYF.

The V gene is TRBV5-1, the J gene TRBJ2-5, with TRBD2 identical over 9 bases. Germline lookup yields CDR1 SGHRS and CDR2 YFSETQ. Trimming took 4 bases from V and 5 from J; bases not matched to a gene: 12. The CDR3 covers 16 residues. The CDR3 DNA sequence: TGCGCCAGCAGCCCGCGGGGGGGGCCGGGTTCGGAGACCCAGTACTTC. It encodes CASSPRGGPGSETQYF.

There are a few counts of this clonotype. The V and J genes are TRBV19 and TRBJ2-1; 15 bases agree with TRBD2. V was clipped by 9 bases and J by 6 bases; unmatched bases: 15. Germline CDR1 is LNHDA and CDR2 is SQIVND (reference sequence). This CDR3 region has 18 residues. CDR3 DNA sequence: TGTGCCAGCAGCGGGACCTCTTGGACTAGCGGGAGGGTCAATGAGCAGTTCTTC. Protein sequence: CASSGTSWTSGRVNEQFF.

V and J are TRBV20-1 and TRBJ2-3, with no clear D. This CDR3 is built from 14 residues. Germline loops: CDR1 DFQATT, CDR2 SNEGSKA (reference sequence). The V and J ends lost 1 base and 2 bases respectively, with 10 bases between them. The CDR3 bases are TGCAGTGCTAGAGGTCTCCTGAACACAGATACGCAGTATTTT. This gives the protein CSARGLLNTDTQYF.

Ten or more counts support this clonotype. This chain connects TRBV5-1 to TRBJ2-5; TRBD2 matches 10 bases. The CDR3 sequence is 16 residues long. Germline trimming cut 1 base from V and 2 bases from J; bases unmatched to any gene: 5. The germline V gene encodes CDR1 SGHRS and CDR2 YFSETQ. The CDR3 DNA follows: TGCGCCAGCAGCTTGTCGCCAGCGGGAGGGCAAGAGACCCAGTACTTC. This sequence encodes CASSLSPAGGQETQYF.

The table lists this clonotype with many counts. The chain uses TRBV7-9 and TRBJ2-3; D tentatively reads TRBD1 or TRBD2 (6 bases each). The CDR3 loop spans 14 amino acids. Germline V lookup: CDR1 SEHNR, CDR2 FQNEAQ (reference sequence). With 7 bases removed from V and 3 bases from J, the gap between germline ends came to 14 bases. The DNA for the CDR3 is TGTGCCAGCACCCTTGGGGGGACAACAGATACGCAGTATTTT. Protein product: CASTLGGTTDTQYF.

This clonotype was seen more than once but under ten times. This chain uses TRBV24-1 with TRBJ2-1; D is undetermined. The CDR3 contains 13 residues. Looked up from germline, CDR1 is KGHDR and CDR2 is SFDVKD. Trimming removed 7 bases from V and 5 bases from J, with 11 bases in between. The CDR3 DNA follows: TGTGCCACCAGCTCCGAATACAACAATGAGCAGTTCTTC. Translation gives CATSSEYNNEQFF.

The rearrangement uses TRBV14 and TRBJ2-1; TRBD2 might be the D (6 bases). The V and J ends lost 2 bases and 9 bases respectively, with 11 bases between them. Germline V gene data show CDR1 as SGHDN and CDR2 as FVKESK. This CDR3 has 13 amino acids. CDR3 sequence: CASSQWGVSEQFF. The CDR3 DNA is TGTGCCAGCAGCCAATGGGGGGTTAGTGAGCAGTTCTTC.

The sample holds a few counts of this clonotype. CDR3 DNA sequence: TGCAGTGCTAGACAGGACATCTCTGGGGCCAACGTCCTGACTTTC. Residues: CSARQDISGANVLTF. The rearrangement links TRBV20-1 to TRBJ2-6, with TRBD1 as a possible D gene (5 bases). CDR1 and CDR2 from the germline V gene are DFQATT and SNEGSKA (reference sequence). This CDR3 is 15 amino acids long. Trimming cost V 2 bases and J 0 bases, with 8 bases left between them.